Listed here are 4 T cell receptor beta chains from one sample, sequenced in a study of Tregs in tolerant kidney transplant recipients. Clones were sequenced by immunoSEQ multiplex PCR, and TCRdb holds only the in-frame ones, with some missing. This sample has about 240,000 clones; about 80% occur once, and the top ten carry about 0.58%. The sequenced sample was CD4+ T cells from blood. These receptors were taken from a human donor in good health.

The chain combines TRBV7-2 with TRBJ2-5; 13 bases are a match to TRBD2. This CDR3 comprises 15 residues. CDR1 is SGHTA, CDR2 FQGNSA, per germline. The trim removed 7 bases at V and 5 bases at J, leaving 7 bases unmatched. CDR3 sequence (DNA): TGTGCCAGCACCCGTGGGACTAGCGGGGCTGAGACCCAGTACTTC. Translated: CASTRGTSGAETQYF.

The chain combines TRBV10-3 with TRBJ2-2; 8 bases agree with TRBD1. Germline values: CDR1 ENHRY, CDR2 SYGVKD. V lost 3 bases, J lost 4 bases, and 7 bases stayed unmatched. CDR3 size: 16 residues. In nucleotides, the CDR3 is TGTGCCATCAGTGATTCCGGGACAGGCCCCACCGGGGAGCTGTTTTTT. Encoded protein: CAISDSGTGPTGELFF.

This chain uses TRBV6-7 with TRBJ1-5; 8 positions agree with TRBD1. TRBV6-7 falls under the ORF class, with uncertain function. Germline trimming cut 7 bases from V and 2 bases from J; bases unmatched to any gene: 7. This CDR3 comprises 15 residues. The CDR3 is CASNPDRARNQPQHF. The CDR3 nucleotides are TGTGCCAGCAATCCGGACAGGGCTCGCAATCAGCCCCAGCATTTT.

The chain uses TRBV6-1 and TRBJ1-3; unclear D gene. The germline CDR1 and CDR2 sequences are MNHNS and SASEGT. The CDR3 totals 18 residues. The germline V and J ends were trimmed by 0 bases and 0 bases, with 15 bases remaining between them. The CDR3 sequence is CASSEAQRSILSGNTIYF. In DNA form, the CDR3 reads TGTGCCAGCAGTGAAGCGCAGCGGTCCATCCTCTCTGGAAACACCATATATTTT.